The present T cell receptor (beta chain) was sequenced within a study of blood T cell repertoires in COVID-19. About the research overall: The United States, Italy and Spain supplied acute and convalescent COVID-19 samples. PBMCs, B-cell-depleted T cells, or T cells were the source of the cDNA or gDNA that made up the material.

Method: immunoSEQ multiplex PCR; TCRdb's copy keeps in-frame clones and lacks some. The repertoire holds 93,000 or so clones, with around 90% as singletons. Trimming at V came to 3 bases and at J to 6 bases, leaving 3 bases not matched to a gene. The CDR3 is 16 amino acids. The germline V gene encodes CDR1 PRHDT and CDR2 FYEKMQ (reference sequence). The TCR sequence derives from a woman aged 80 or over in a cohort sampled during active COVID-19. The sample comprised peripheral blood. The V call is TRBV13, the J call TRBJ2-2, with 14 bases fitting TRBD2. CDR3 sequence: CASSLGLAGAPGELFF. The CDR3, as DNA: TGTGCCAGCAGCTTGGGACTAGCGGGAGCCCCCGGGGAGCTGTTTTTT.